This TCR beta chain was recorded in a study of cytomegalovirus exposure and HLA in healthy donors. The CDR3 has 15 residues. CDR1 and CDR2 from the germline V gene are MGHRA and YSYEKL. Trimming took 1 base from V and 1 from J, leaving 8 bases between them. TCRdb's copy holds only in-frame clones and misses some; the assay was immunoSEQ multiplex PCR. The repertoire holds 100,000 or so clones, with more than 85% as singletons. The sequencing sample was made of PBMCs. The chain couples TRBV4-1 to TRBJ2-4, with D perhaps TRBD1 (5 bases). This sequence originates from a woman in her late teens or twenties in good health and CMV-seropositive. The CDR3 reads CASSQGQGAKNIQYF. In DNA, the CDR3 is TGCGCCAGCAGCCAAGGTCAGGGTGCCAAAAACATTCAGTACTTC.